Detailed here is one T cell receptor (beta chain). Its cognate antigen is unknown. The PCR was carried out with 60 Vbeta primers and 13 Jbeta primers. Sequencing used immunoSEQ multiplex PCR; TCRdb keeps in-frame clones, though not all of them. Of over 150,000 clones listed, 82% are singletons. Germline-derived CDR1 and CDR2 are MNHEY and SMNVEV (reference sequence). The CDR3 is made up of 15 amino acids. Trimming cost V 6 bases and J 5 bases, with 19 bases left between them. These data are taken from a study of cytomegalovirus exposure and HLA in healthy donors. Across the whole study: Of the donors genotyped, approximately 400 in all, around 76% fell in the Caucasian-associated ancestry cluster.

Study-wide findings and caveats: Likely technical artifact: a cluster of highly shared sequence variants.

This TCR was recovered from a girl between 10 and 17 years old in good health and CMV-seropositive. V is TRBV27 and J is TRBJ1-2; maybe TRBD1 (6 bases). The sample consisted of PBMCs. The CDR3 bases are TGTGCCAGCAGCTCCCTGGGGGCGAATGGTTATGGCTACACCTTC. The encoded protein is CASSSLGANGYGYTF.